This T cell receptor (beta chain) was recorded in a study of Tregs in tolerant kidney transplant recipients. Study conclusions and caveats: Changing PCR primers prevented nucleotide comparison between some patients' samples.

As for this clone: Its antigen is undetermined.

Only in-frame clones appear in the TCRdb table, and some are missing; sequencing was by immunoSEQ multiplex PCR. The sample yields 40,000 to 50,000 clones, roughly 90% seen once. Mixed chimerism was transient after nonmyeloablative marrow transplants from related graft donors. The CDR3 extends over 15 amino acids. The V gene end was trimmed by 4 bases and the J gene end by 9 bases; junction bases not matched to a gene: 11. The germline CDR1 and CDR2 sequences are MDHEN and SYDVKM. The specimen was CD8+ T cells from blood (PBMCs), collected 12 months after the transplant. The chain uses TRBV28 and TRBJ2-1, with 8 bases lining up with TRBD2. This receptor was obtained from a human patient who received a combined kidney and bone marrow transplant. Some of the T cells might come from the graft donor. The CDR3 sequence is CASSSSTREGGEQFF. In nucleotides, the CDR3 is TGTGCCAGCAGTTCCTCCACTCGGGAGGGGGGTGAGCAGTTCTTC.